This T cell receptor (beta chain) was identified during a study of CD8 T cells in ankylosing spondylitis. Regarding the study as a whole: Those disease-linked clones were CD8+; they were also relatively rare in peripheral blood.

Germline assignment: CDR1 SGHDT and CDR2 YYEEEE. This CDR3 spans 15 amino acids. V dropped 2 bases and J dropped 0 bases, with 12 bases sitting between them. Notes on this clonotype: Its antigen remains unknown.

TCRdb redid the calling of the 5' RACE reads with MiXCR, one entry per CDR3 protein. The top ten clones hold roughly 0.67% of a sample with approximately 250,000 distinct CDR3 sequences, about 24% of them seen once. Material for sequencing was blood, either unsorted or a sorted T cell fraction (not recorded which). This TCR came from a male donor with ankylosing spondylitis or in good health (not recorded which). The gene calls are TRBV5-6 and TRBJ2-7; perhaps D is TRBD1 or TRBD2 (5 bases each). CDR3 region: CASSLPGASSYEQYF. The CDR3 DNA is TGTGCCAGCAGCTTACCCGGGGCGAGCTCCTACGAGCAGTACTTC. Based on the CDR3 plus reference TRBV5-6 and TRBJ2-7, the full variable domain is DAGVTQSPTHLIKTRGQQVTLRCSPKSGHDTVSWYQQALGQGPQFIFQYYEEEERQRGNFPDRFSGHQFPNYSSELNVNALLLGDSALYLCASSLPGASSYEQYFGPGTRLTVT.